This TCR beta chain was captured by sequencing in a study of T cells in Graves' hyperthyroidism and ophthalmopathy (dated by TCRdb to about 2019). Describing the broader study: Peripheral blood was sampled at the time of initial diagnosis, prior to any treatment. To identify distinguishing TCR V-J signatures, a discovery cohort of 90 to 100 patients was used, comprising 40 to 45 with Graves' ophthalmopathy and 55 to 65 with stable Graves' hyperthyroidism. Prospective prediction of ophthalmopathy was tested in an independent validation cohort of fewer than 20 hyperthyroidism patients and 15 to 17 patients who later progressed to ophthalmopathy. The approximately 95 discovery patients were divided at random into training and test sets in a 7:3 ratio. The study also compared thyroid tissue and blood T-cell repertoires from more than 5 Graves' hyperthyroidism patients. After blood sampling, hyperthyroidism patients were treated with methimazole at a starting dose of 30 mg daily, and ophthalmopathy patients were treated with high-dose intravenous methylprednisolone. The paper reports TCR Vbeta CDR3 sequencing of some 140 peripheral blood samples: around 45 ophthalmopathy, fewer than 80 hyperthyroidism and about 17 progressor patients. What the study reported, not specific to this receptor: In validation, the model predicted progression to ophthalmopathy a median of 6.5 months before onset, with over 60% sensitivity and about 75% specificity. Blood samples also contained most of the expanded thyroid clonotypes (frequency above 0.001), which suggests that blood repertoires may reflect thyroid immune responses. Sample size was not statistically predetermined, and blinding of investigators to group allocation was not performed. Ophthalmopathy was separated from stable hyperthyroidism by a 13 V-J signature model, with approximately 90% sensitivity and roughly 84% specificity obtained in cross-validation and 80%/75% obtained in testing.

Stable Graves' hyperthyroidism was defined as the absence of progression to ophthalmopathy over 18 months of follow-up. Hyperthyroidism patients were newly diagnosed, had a disease duration of under 2 months, and were aged 18 to 65 years. Any patient with an uncontrolled infection, another autoimmune disease, pregnancy or lactation was excluded. Diagnoses were established on the basis of clinical symptoms, serum thyroxine and TRAb, thyroid ultrasound, and orbital computed tomography. PBMCs were separated from 10 ml of fresh peripheral blood using Ficoll-Paque density gradient centrifugation. Total RNA was extracted using Trizol reagent, and RNA quality was assessed on an Agilent 2100 Bioanalyzer. As regards this clonotype: Its antigen remains unidentified. Nothing much larger sits one base from this clone, and base qualities are not available.

After removal of 5 bases from V and 6 bases from J, the junction retains 14 bases not matched to a gene. The CDR3 runs 15 residues from the cysteine to the phenylalanine. The DNA shown is the 45-base CDR3, in frame from base 1. CDR1 DFQATT and CDR2 SNEGSKA were looked up in the germline V gene (reference sequence). The TCR beta CDR3 regions were amplified from the RNA transcripts. A first-round RT-PCR of the TCR CDR3 used the HTBI primer set with the Qiagen OneStep RT-PCR kit. A second multiplex PCR round built the libraries, followed by size selection and purification. The libraries were sequenced on an Illumina HiSeq2000 using paired-end 100 bp reads. The authors' pipeline ran thus. SOAPnuke was used to process the raw data, removing reads that contained adapters or uncalled bases, had a mean Phred below 15, or lacked an exact match to the constant primer or identifier. High-quality paired reads were merged with COPE v1.2.5, and unique nucleotide sequences were defined as clonotypes. Clonotypes were aligned to IMGT TRBV, TRBD and TRBJ reference segments using MiTCR v1.1. The analysis included only V-J combinations with a frequency above 0.0001, which together covered approximately 99% of the repertoires. The TCS score was defined as F50 (clonal expansion) divided by E x V (chaos), with BLOSUM62-based TCRdist calculated between CDR3 peptides within each V-J. Welch's t-statistics and random forest reduced fewer than 550 V-J features to about 12, which were used in a naive Bayes classifier (R e1071). The raw public data were reprocessed by TCRdb itself: fastp quality trimming at Q25, MiXCR clonotype calling, in-frame beta chains only. Identical CDR3 protein sequences are pooled into one entry, listed with their most common genes and DNA. Clone size and V and J calls follow TCRdb, not the original study. Recorded for this sample are roughly 380,000 distinct CDR3 sequences; around 13% of them occurred a single time. Of the sample, 9.5% to 11% is held by the ten largest clones.

Sequencing used blood. This sequence originates from a woman in her sixties or seventies with Graves' hyperthyroidism. This chain is built from TRBV20-1 and TRBJ2-3; TRBD2 fits 7 bases in the junction. The CDR3 amino acid sequence is: CSAYLEGGPWDTQYF. The DNA reads TGCAGTGCTTATTTAGAGGGAGGGCCATGGGATACGCAGTATTTT.